This TCR beta chain emerged from a study of T cell responses to AZD1222 COVID-19 vaccine. Findings and limits, study-wide: Nearly half of spike-specific TCRs reportedly go after variant regions that carry no mutations. Spike-wide vaccine-associated CD4 TCRs dominated at 160-218 and 743-854. No repertoire was sampled before or during the peak T cell response, only after it.

From germline, CDR1 is SGDLS and CDR2 YYNGEE. V was clipped by 0 bases and J by 0 bases, with 10 bases between them. The CDR3 runs 17 residues. With regard to this clone: Its matching antigen is unknown.

Only in-frame clones appear in the TCRdb table, and some are missing; sequencing was by immunoSEQ multiplex PCR. Counted here are approximately 60,000 clones, about 74% occurring once; the ten biggest clones make up more than 12%. The genes are TRBV9 and TRBJ1-6, with D hard to call. The sequence was obtained from an adult in good health. The sequencing used peripheral blood, collected on day 0 of AZD1222 vaccination. The CDR3 nucleotides read TGTGCCAGCAGCGTAGCCAGTAACCCCTCCTATAATTCACCCCTCCACTTT. Residues: CASSVASNPSYNSPLHF.